Below are 31 T cell receptor beta chains sequenced from a single sample in a study of shared clonotypes between healthy human individuals. Generated by immunoSEQ multiplex PCR, the TCRdb table keeps only in-frame clones and is missing some. Here the sample spans about 2 million clones, 85% to 95% being singletons. Sample: naive CD4+ T cells sorted from blood. Subset specified: CD45RA+ positively selected. The receptor set was obtained from a man in his late teens or twenties in good health.

The genes are TRBV4-1 and TRBJ2-6; the D gene is possibly TRBD1 (6 bases). This CDR3 is built from 15 residues. The germline V gene has CDR1 MGHRA and CDR2 YSYEKL. V gave up 4 bases and J gave up 2 bases, with 9 bases separating them. For the CDR3, the DNA is TGCGCCAGCAGCCTTGGGACACCTGGGGCCAACGTCCTGACTTTC. It is translated as CASSLGTPGANVLTF.

The rearrangement uses TRBV7-9 and TRBJ1-4; 10 positions match TRBD1. This CDR3 has 15 amino acids. V lost 5 bases to trimming and J lost 7 bases; unmatched junction nucleotides: 7. The germline CDR1 and CDR2 sequences are SEHNR and FQNEAQ (reference sequence). The CDR3 bases are TGTGCCAGCAGCACTCCGGGACAGGGGACTGAAAAACTGTTTTTT. As protein: CASSTPGQGTEKLFF.

This clone was detected once. The chain employs TRBV14 and TRBJ2-2, with D possibly being TRBD2 (6 bases). The CDR3 has 18 amino acids. The V gene's germline CDR1 is SGHDN and CDR2 FVKESK. V was pared by 1 base and J by 4 bases, with 19 bases between. As DNA, the CDR3 is TGTGCCAGCAGCCAAGTTGCCGTACGGGGGTATAGCACCGGGGAGCTGTTTTTT. It specifies CASSQVAVRGYSTGELFF.

This chain uses TRBV28 with TRBJ2-7, with no clear D. Germline CDR1 MDHEN, CDR2 SYDVKM. The V gene lost 2 bases and the J gene lost 2 bases, with 7 bases spanning the gap. CDR3 size: 13 residues. As DNA, the CDR3 is TGTGCCAGCAGTTTAAAGCCCACCTACGAGCAGTACTTC. Translating gives CASSLKPTYEQYF.

As regards this clone: Additional DNA sequences in this sample encode the identical CDR3. The V gene is TRBV5-1, the J gene TRBJ2-1, with 10 bases matching TRBD2. V lost 4 bases to trimming and J lost 3 bases; unmatched junction nucleotides: 4. Germline values: CDR1 SGHRS, CDR2 YFSETQ. The CDR3 has 15 amino acids. CDR3 sequence: CASSLRTSGYNEQFF. For the CDR3, the DNA is TGCGCCAGCAGCCTCCGGACTAGCGGCTACAATGAGCAGTTCTTC.

The V and J genes are TRBV7-8 and TRBJ2-5; possibly TRBD1 for D (6 bases). Germline CDR1 reads SGHVS; CDR2 reads FQNEAQ. V was clipped by 7 bases and J by 4 bases, with 19 bases between them. This CDR3 is built from 15 residues. CDR3 DNA sequence: TGTGCCAGCATCAGGGGCATAAAGGGAGCAGAGACCCAGTACTTC. Amino acids: CASIRGIKGAETQYF. Using reference TRBV7-8 and TRBJ2-5 for the parts outside the CDR3, the full variable domain is GAGVSQSPRYKVAKRGQDVALRCDPISGHVSLFWYQQALGQGPEFLTYFQNEAQLDKSGLPSDRFFAERPEGSVSTLKIQRTQQEDSAVYLCASIRGIKGAETQYFGPGTRLLVL.

Here the CDR3 DNA reads TGCGCCAGCAGCTTGGAGGACAGAGACCAAGAGACCCAGTACTTC. Translating it yields CASSLEDRDQETQYF. This chain connects TRBV5-1 to TRBJ2-5; D is possibly TRBD1 (6 bases). CDR1 is SGHRS, CDR2 YFSETQ, per germline. The ends were cut back, 0 bases at V and 0 bases at J, with 9 bases in the middle. The CDR3 has 15 amino acids.

The CDR3 sequence: CASSFVSMNTEAFF. The CDR3 nucleotides read TGTGCCAGCAGCTTTGTCTCCATGAACACTGAAGCTTTCTTT. The chain employs TRBV5-6 and TRBJ1-1; D uncertain. Germline V CDR1 and CDR2: SGHDT, YYEEEE. Trimming pared 2 bases from V and 0 bases from J, leaving 8 bases between. The CDR3 covers 14 residues.

The chain has TRBV18 and TRBJ2-6; D is unresolved. CDR1 KGHSH and CDR2 LQKENI come from the germline V gene. The germline V and J ends were trimmed by 4 bases and 2 bases, with 6 bases remaining between them. The CDR3 length is 14 residues. The CDR3 reads CASSHGTGANVLTF. The CDR3 DNA reads as TGTGCCAGCTCACACGGTACTGGGGCCAACGTCCTGACTTTC. The variable domain in full, completed from reference TRBV18 and TRBJ2-6, reads NAGVMQNPRHLVRRRGQEARLRCSPMKGHSHVYWYRQLPEEGLKFMVYLQKENIIDESGMPKERFSAEFPKEGPSILRIQQVVRGDSAAYFCASSHGTGANVLTFGAGSRLTVL.

The chain carries TRBV30 and TRBJ1-1; D unresolved. The length of the CDR3 is 13 residues. Germline CDR1 GTSNPN, CDR2 SVGIG (reference sequence). V shed 4 bases and J shed 0 bases, with 9 bases lying between them. The CDR3 DNA reads TGTGCCTGGAAGAGAGCCTTGAACACTGAAGCTTTCTTT. Translating it yields CAWKRALNTEAFF. Variable domain in full (rest from reference TRBV30 and TRBJ1-1): SQTIHQWPATLVQPVGSPLSLECTVEGTSNPNLYWYRQAAGRGLQLLFYSVGIGQISSEVPQNLSASRPQDRQFILSSKKLLLSDSGFYLCAWKRALNTEAFFGQGTRLTVV.

The CDR3 loop is CASRRGPGQGTYEQYF. CDR3 sequence (DNA): TGTGCCAGCAGACGAGGACCGGGACAGGGAACCTACGAGCAGTACTTC. The gene calls are TRBV11-2 and TRBJ2-7; the match to TRBD1 covers 9 bases. This CDR3 is built from 16 residues. The ends lost 6 bases at V and 2 bases at J; junction bases unmatched: 11. Germline loops: CDR1 SGHAT, CDR2 FQNNGV.

The chain has TRBV6-6 and TRBJ2-5; D remains ambiguous. Germline V gene data show CDR1 as MNHNY and CDR2 as SVGAGI (reference sequence). Trimming left V 5 bases short and J 4 bases short, with 14 bases between. The CDR3 extends over 14 amino acids. CDR3 bases: TGTGCCAGCAGTAACTTGGACCGTCTAGAGACCCAGTACTTC. Its translation: CASSNLDRLETQYF.

The CDR3: CASGGAGGRELFF. For the CDR3, the DNA is TGTGCCAGTGGGGGAGCTGGGGGCCGGGAGCTGTTTTTT. J is TRBJ2-2 and V is TRBV7-2; weak D call: TRBD1 (6 bases). Trimming cost V 9 bases and J 9 bases, with 17 bases left between them. This CDR3 region has 13 residues. Germline CDR1 is SGHTA and CDR2 is FQGNSA.

The chain is built from TRBV7-9 and TRBJ2-5; a weak D match, TRBD2 (5 bases). The CDR3 has 15 amino acids. The V and J ends lost 1 base and 5 bases respectively, with 14 bases between them. The germline V gene encodes CDR1 SEHNR and CDR2 FQNEAQ (reference sequence). In DNA form, the CDR3 reads TGTGCCAGCAGCTTAGTCGGTCAGAGAGGGGAGACCCAGTACTTC. This translates into CASSLVGQRGETQYF.

This clone was detected only once. The genes are TRBV5-1 and TRBJ2-2, with D unresolved. The germline V gene has CDR1 SGHRS and CDR2 YFSETQ. This CDR3 has 15 residues. The V end was cut by 1 base, the J end by 3 bases, with 10 bases between. DNA for the CDR3: TGCGCCAGCAGCTTGAACTACCTCTACACCGGGGAGCTGTTTTTT. As protein: CASSLNYLYTGELFF.

The chain recombines TRBV4-3 with TRBJ1-5; tentatively, D is TRBD1 (5 bases). The CDR3 contains 14 residues. The germline V gene encodes CDR1 LGHNA and CDR2 YSLEER. Trimming shortened V by 0 bases and J by 6 bases, and 9 bases separated the two germline ends. The CDR3 region has the DNA TGCGCCAGCAGCCAAGATTTGCAGGGTCAGCCCCAGCATTTT. Its protein is CASSQDLQGQPQHF.

The rearrangement joins TRBV28 to TRBJ2-1; possible D gene TRBD2, 6 bases. Germline V gene lookup returns CDR1 MDHEN and CDR2 SYDVKM. The CDR3 runs to 14 residues. V was trimmed by 5 bases and J by 2 bases, leaving 10 bases between them. The CDR3 protein is CASSLGTPYNEQFF. CDR3 nucleotide sequence: TGTGCCAGCAGTCTCGGGACTCCCTACAATGAGCAGTTCTTC.

V and J are TRBV7-9 and TRBJ2-1; 13 nucleotides agree with TRBD2. Germline V gene sequence: CDR1 SEHNR, CDR2 FQNEAQ (reference sequence). The CDR3 is made up of 16 amino acids. J was trimmed by 4 bases and V by 5 bases; bases with no gene match: 5. In DNA, the CDR3 is TGTGCCAGCAGCCCGCGACTAGCGGGGGGATACAATGAGCAGTTCTTC. It is translated as CASSPRLAGGYNEQFF.

V usage is TRBV9 and J usage is TRBJ1-6; D possibly corresponds to TRBD1 (5 bases). The V and J ends lost 3 bases and 6 bases respectively, with 13 bases between them. There are 15 residues in the CDR3. Germline V gene data show CDR1 as SGDLS and CDR2 as YYNGEE. CDR3 nucleotide sequence: TGTGCCAGCAGCGCCGGAGGGACTTCTAATTCACCCCTCCACTTT. The encoded protein is CASSAGGTSNSPLHF.

With regard to this clone: The sample carries other DNA sequences with the same CDR3. The chain has TRBV11-2 and TRBJ1-6; no firm D call. The germline V and J ends were trimmed by 0 bases and 9 bases, with 6 bases remaining between them. Per germline, CDR1 SGHAT and CDR2 FQNNGV. The CDR3 covers 13 residues. The CDR3 region has the DNA TGTGCCAGCAGCTTAGATCGAGGTTCACCCCTCCACTTT. It specifies CASSLDRGSPLHF.

On this clone: This sample includes further DNA sequences coding for the same CDR3. This chain connects TRBV29-1 to TRBJ1-2; D remains unclear. This CDR3 is built from 11 residues. Germline CDR1 and CDR2: SQVTM and ANQGSEA. Trimming took off 4 bases at V and 2 bases at J, with 5 bases between the two ends. The CDR3 DNA sequence: TGCAGCGTTGCTCAGAACTATGGCTACACCTTC. Residues: CSVAQNYGYTF.

The chain joins TRBV7-3 to TRBJ2-6; D remains ambiguous. The ends were cut back, 2 bases at V and 2 bases at J, with 4 bases in the middle. Germline CDR1 SGHTA, CDR2 FQGTGA. The CDR3 is made up of 14 amino acids. CDR3 region: CASSLGPGANVLTF. The CDR3 region has the DNA TGTGCCAGCAGCTTAGGCCCTGGGGCCAACGTCCTGACTTTC.

The chain recombines TRBV5-5 with TRBJ1-4; D is perhaps TRBD1 (5 bases). Germline lookup yields CDR1 SGHKS and CDR2 YYEKEE (reference sequence). Trimming took 4 bases from V and 8 from J, leaving 15 bases between them. The CDR3 is 14 amino acids. The CDR3, as DNA: TGTGCCAGCAGCCTGCGGGGGGTCGGCGAAAAACTGTTTTTT. Amino acids: CASSLRGVGEKLFF.

This chain uses TRBV5-1 with TRBJ1-4; D is ambiguous. V was clipped by 0 bases and J by 4 bases, with 10 bases between them. Germline V CDR1 and CDR2: SGHRS, YFSETQ. This CDR3 comprises 15 residues. The CDR3 bases are TGCGCCAGCAGCTTGGATCCAGCCCGTAATGAAAAACTGTTTTTT. This codes for CASSLDPARNEKLFF.

This chain uses TRBV11-2 with TRBJ1-1; no clear D gene. The germline V gene encodes CDR1 SGHAT and CDR2 FQNNGV. This CDR3 is 12 amino acids long. Trimming shortened V by 1 base and J by 10 bases, and 10 bases separated the two germline ends. The chain's CDR3 is CASSLVGWGAFF. As DNA, the CDR3 is TGTGCCAGCAGCTTAGTGGGCTGGGGAGCTTTCTTT.

The rearrangement joins TRBV10-3 to TRBJ2-5; D is ambiguous. This CDR3 spans 13 amino acids. Trimming removed 7 bases from V and 7 bases from J, with 16 bases in between. Germline V gene data show CDR1 as ENHRY and CDR2 as SYGVKD. DNA of the CDR3: TGTGCCATCAATTTGGACCCGGGCGGGACCCAGTACTTC. Translated: CAINLDPGGTQYF.

V gene TRBV10-3 combines with J gene TRBJ2-3, with D hard to call. This CDR3 comprises 12 residues. Germline CDR1 ENHRY, CDR2 SYGVKD. Trimming left V 3 bases short and J 5 bases short, with 6 bases between. CDR3 sequence reads: CAISDQGDTQYF. The CDR3 bases are TGTGCCATCAGTGATCAAGGAGATACGCAGTATTTT.

V usage is TRBV5-4 and J usage is TRBJ2-5; 8 nucleotides line up with TRBD1. The CDR3 is 15 residues long. V was pared by 3 bases and J by 2 bases, with 6 bases of the junction left unmatched. Germline assignment: CDR1 SGHNT and CDR2 YYREEE (reference sequence). This CDR3 reads CASSSPTGVQETQYF. The CDR3 DNA reads as TGTGCCAGCAGCTCCCCGACAGGGGTTCAAGAGACCCAGTACTTC.

The CDR3 DNA follows: TGTGCCAGCAGCTTAGGGCCCTCGACAGTGAACACTGAAGCTTTCTTT. Amino acid sequence: CASSLGPSTVNTEAFF. This chain uses TRBV11-2 with TRBJ1-1, with a weak D call TRBD1 (5 bases). The germline CDR1 and CDR2 sequences are SGHAT and FQNNGV. The CDR3 sequence is 16 residues long. The V end was cut by 1 base, the J end by 0 bases, with 12 bases between.

V gene TRBV28 combines with J gene TRBJ1-5; D ambiguous. V lost 7 bases to trimming and J lost 2 bases, with 15 bases between them. This CDR3 is 15 amino acids long. Germline lookup yields CDR1 MDHEN and CDR2 SYDVKM. As DNA, the CDR3 is TGTGCCAGCACCCCCGAAGGTTTTGGCAATCAGCCCCAGCATTTT. Protein: CASTPEGFGNQPQHF.

The chain links TRBV7-6 to TRBJ1-2, with 10 nucleotides matching TRBD1. This CDR3 has 13 amino acids. V lost 5 bases, J lost 4 bases, and 1 base stayed unmatched. CDR1 and CDR2 from the germline V gene are SGHVS and FNYEAQ. The CDR3 sequence: CASSRDRGYGYTF. The CDR3 DNA reads as TGTGCCAGCAGCCGGGACAGGGGCTATGGCTACACCTTC.